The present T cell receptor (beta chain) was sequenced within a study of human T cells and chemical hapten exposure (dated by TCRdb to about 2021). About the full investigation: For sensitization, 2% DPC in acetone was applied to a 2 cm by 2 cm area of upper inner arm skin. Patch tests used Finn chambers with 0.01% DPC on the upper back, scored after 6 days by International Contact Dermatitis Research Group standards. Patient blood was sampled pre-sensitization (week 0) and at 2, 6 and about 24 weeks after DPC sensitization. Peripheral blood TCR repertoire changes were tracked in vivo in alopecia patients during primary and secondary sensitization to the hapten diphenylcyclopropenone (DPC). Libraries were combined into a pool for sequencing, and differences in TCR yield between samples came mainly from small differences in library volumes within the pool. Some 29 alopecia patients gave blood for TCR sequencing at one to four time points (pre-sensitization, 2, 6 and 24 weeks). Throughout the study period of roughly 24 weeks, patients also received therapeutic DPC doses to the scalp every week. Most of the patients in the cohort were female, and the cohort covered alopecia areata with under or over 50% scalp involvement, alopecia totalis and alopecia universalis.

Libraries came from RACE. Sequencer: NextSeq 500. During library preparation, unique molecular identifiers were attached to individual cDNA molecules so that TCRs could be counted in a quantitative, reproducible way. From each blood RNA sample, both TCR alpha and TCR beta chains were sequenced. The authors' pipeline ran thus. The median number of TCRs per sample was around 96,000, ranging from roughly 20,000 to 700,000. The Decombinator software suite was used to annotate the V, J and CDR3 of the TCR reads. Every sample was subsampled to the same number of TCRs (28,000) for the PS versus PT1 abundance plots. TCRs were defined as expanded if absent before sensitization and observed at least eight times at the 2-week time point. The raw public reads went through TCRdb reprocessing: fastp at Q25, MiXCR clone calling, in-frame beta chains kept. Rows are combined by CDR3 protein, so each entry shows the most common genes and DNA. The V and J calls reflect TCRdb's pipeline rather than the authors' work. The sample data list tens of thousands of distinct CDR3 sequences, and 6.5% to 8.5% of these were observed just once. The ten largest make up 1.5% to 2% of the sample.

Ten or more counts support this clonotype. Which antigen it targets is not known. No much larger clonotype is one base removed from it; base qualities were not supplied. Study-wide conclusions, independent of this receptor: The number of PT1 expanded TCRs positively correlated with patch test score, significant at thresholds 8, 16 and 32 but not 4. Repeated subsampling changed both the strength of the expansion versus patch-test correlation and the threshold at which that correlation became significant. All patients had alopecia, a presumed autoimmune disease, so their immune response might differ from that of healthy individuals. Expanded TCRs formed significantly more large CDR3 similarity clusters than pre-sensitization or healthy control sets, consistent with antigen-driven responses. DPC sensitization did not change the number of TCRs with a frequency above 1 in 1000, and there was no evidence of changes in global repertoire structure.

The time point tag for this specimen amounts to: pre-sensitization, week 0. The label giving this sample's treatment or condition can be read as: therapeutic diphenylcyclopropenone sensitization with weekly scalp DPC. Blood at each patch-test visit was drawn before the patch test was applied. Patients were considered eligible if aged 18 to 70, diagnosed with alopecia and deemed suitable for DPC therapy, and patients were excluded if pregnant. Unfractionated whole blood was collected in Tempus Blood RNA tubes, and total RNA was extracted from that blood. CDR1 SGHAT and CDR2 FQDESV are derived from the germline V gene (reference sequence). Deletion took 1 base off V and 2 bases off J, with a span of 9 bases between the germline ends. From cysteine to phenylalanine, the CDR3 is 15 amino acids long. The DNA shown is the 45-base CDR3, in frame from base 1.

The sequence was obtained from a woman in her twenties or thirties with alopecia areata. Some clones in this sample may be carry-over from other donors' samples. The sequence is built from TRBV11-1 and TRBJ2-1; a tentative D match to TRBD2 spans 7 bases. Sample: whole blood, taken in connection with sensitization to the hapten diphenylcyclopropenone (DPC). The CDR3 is CASSLEGGAYNEQFF. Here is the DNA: TGTGCCAGCAGCTTAGAAGGGGGGGCCTACAATGAGCAGTTCTTC. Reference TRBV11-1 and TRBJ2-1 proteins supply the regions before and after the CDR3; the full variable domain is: EAEVAQSPRYKITEKSQAVAFWCDPISGHATLYWYRQILGQGPELLVQFQDESVVDDSQLPKDRFSAERLKGVDSTLKIQPAELGDSAMYLCASSLEGGAYNEQFFGPGTRLTVL.